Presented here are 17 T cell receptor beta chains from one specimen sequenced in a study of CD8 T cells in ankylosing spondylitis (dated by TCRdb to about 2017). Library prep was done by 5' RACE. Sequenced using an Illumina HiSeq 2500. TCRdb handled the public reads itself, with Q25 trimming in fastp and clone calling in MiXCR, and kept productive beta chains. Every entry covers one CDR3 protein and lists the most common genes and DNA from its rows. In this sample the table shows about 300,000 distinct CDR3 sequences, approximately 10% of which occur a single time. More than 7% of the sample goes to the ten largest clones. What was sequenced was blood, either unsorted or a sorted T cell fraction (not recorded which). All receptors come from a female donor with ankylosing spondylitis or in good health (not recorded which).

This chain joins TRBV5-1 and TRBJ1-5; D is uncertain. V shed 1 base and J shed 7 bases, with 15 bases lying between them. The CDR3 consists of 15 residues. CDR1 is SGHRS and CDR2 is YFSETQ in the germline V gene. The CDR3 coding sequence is TGCGCCAGCAGCTTGTCTAATTGGGGTAGCCAGCCCCAGCATTTT. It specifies CASSLSNWGSQPQHF.

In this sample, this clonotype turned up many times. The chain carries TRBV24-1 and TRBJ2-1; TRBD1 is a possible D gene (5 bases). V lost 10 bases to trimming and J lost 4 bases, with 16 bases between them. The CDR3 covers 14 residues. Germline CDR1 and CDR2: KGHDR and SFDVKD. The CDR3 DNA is TGTGCCACGAATGACAGAGGAAGTTACAATGAGCAGTTCTTC. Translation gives CATNDRGSYNEQFF.

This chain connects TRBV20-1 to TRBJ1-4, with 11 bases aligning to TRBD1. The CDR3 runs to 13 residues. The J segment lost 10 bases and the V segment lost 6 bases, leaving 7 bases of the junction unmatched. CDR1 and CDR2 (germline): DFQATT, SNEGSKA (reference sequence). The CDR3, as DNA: TGCAGTGCGAGAACCGGGACAGGGGGAAAACTGTTTTTT. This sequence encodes CSARTGTGGKLFF.

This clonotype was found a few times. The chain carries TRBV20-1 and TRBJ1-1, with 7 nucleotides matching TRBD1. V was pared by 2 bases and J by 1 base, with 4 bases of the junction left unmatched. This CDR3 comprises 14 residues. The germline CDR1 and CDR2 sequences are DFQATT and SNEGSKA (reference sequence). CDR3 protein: CSARQGVRNTEAFF. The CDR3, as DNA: TGCAGTGCTAGACAGGGGGTGAGGAACACTGAAGCTTTCTTT.

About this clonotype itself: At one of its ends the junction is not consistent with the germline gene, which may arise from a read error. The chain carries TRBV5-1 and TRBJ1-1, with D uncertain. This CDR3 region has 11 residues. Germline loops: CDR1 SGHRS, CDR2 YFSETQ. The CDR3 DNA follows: TGCACCAGCCGACAGAACACTGAAGCTTTCTTT. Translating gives CTSRQNTEAFF.

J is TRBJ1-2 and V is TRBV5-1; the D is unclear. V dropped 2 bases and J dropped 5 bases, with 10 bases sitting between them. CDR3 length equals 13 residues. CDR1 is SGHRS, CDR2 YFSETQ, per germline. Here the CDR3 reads CASSLRRSYGYTF. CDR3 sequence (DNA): TGCGCCAGCAGCTTAAGACGGTCTTATGGCTACACCTTC.

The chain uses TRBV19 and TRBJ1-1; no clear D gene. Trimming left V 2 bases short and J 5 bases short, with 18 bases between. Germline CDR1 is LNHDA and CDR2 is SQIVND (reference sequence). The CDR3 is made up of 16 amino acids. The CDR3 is CASSITGVRAHTEAFF. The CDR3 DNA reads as TGTGCCAGTAGTATAACTGGGGTTCGCGCCCATACTGAAGCTTTCTTT.

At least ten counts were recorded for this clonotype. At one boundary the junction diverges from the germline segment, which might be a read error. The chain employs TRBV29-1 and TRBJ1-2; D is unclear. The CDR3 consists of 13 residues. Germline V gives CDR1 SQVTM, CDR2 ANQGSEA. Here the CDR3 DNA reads TGCAGCGGTGAACAGCCGCCTAACTATGGCTACACCTTC. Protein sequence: CSGEQPPNYGYTF.

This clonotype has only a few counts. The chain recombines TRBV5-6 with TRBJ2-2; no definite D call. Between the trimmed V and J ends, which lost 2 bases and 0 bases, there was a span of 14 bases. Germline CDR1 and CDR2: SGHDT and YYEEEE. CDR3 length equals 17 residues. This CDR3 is CASSFFGERSNTGELFF. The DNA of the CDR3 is TGTGCCAGCAGCTTCTTCGGTGAGAGATCGAACACCGGGGAGCTGTTTTTT. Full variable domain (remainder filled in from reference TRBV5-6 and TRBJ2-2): DAGVTQSPTHLIKTRGQQVTLRCSPKSGHDTVSWYQQALGQGPQFIFQYYEEEERQRGNFPDRFSGHQFPNYSSELNVNALLLGDSALYLCASSFFGERSNTGELFFGEGSRLTVL.

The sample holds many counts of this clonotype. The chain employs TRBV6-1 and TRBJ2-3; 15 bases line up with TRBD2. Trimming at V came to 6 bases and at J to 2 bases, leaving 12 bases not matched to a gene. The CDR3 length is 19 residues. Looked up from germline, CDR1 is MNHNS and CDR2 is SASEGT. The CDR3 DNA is TGTGCCAGCAGGGGACCGGGACTAGCGGGGGGTTGGACCACAGATACGCAGTATTTT. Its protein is CASRGPGLAGGWTTDTQYF.

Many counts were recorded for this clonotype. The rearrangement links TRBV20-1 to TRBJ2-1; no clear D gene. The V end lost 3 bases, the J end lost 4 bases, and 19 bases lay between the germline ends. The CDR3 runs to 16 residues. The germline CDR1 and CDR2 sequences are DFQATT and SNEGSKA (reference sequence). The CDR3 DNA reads TGCAGTGCTAGCTCTCTCTACCAGTGGGATTACAATGAGCAGTTCTTC. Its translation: CSASSLYQWDYNEQFF.

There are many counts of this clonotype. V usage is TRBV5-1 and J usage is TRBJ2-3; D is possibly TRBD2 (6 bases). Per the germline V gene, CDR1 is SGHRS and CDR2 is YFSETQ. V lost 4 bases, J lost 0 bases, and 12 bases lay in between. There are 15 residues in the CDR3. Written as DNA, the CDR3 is TGCGCCAGCAGCCCCGGGGGAACTAGCACAGATACGCAGTATTTT. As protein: CASSPGGTSTDTQYF.

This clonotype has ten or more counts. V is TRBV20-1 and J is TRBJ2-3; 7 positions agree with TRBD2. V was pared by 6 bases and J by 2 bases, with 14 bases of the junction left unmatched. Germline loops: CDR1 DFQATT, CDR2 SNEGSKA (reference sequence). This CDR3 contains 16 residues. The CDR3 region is CSAPGPAGLNTDTQYF. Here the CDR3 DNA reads TGCAGTGCCCCCGGGCCAGCGGGGCTAAACACAGATACGCAGTATTTT.

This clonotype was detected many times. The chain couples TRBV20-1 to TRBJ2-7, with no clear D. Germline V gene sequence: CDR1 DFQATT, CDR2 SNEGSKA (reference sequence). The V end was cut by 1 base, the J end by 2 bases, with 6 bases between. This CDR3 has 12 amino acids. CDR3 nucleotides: TGCAGTGCTAGAGTAGAACCCTACGAGCAGTACTTC. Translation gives CSARVEPYEQYF.

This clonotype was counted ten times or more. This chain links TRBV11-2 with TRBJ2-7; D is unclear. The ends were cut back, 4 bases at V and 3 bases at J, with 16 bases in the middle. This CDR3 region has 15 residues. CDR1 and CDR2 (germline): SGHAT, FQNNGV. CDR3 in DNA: TGTGCCAGCAGCTCCATACGGCGGAAGGACTACGAGCAGTACTTC. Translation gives CASSSIRRKDYEQYF.

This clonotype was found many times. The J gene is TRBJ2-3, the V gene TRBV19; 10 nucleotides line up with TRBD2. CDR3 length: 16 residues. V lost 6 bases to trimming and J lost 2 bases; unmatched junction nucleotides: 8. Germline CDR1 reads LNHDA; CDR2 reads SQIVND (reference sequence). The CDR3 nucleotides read TGTGCCAGTAGACAAGGGCTAGCGGGAGTCACAGATACGCAGTATTTT. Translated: CASRQGLAGVTDTQYF.

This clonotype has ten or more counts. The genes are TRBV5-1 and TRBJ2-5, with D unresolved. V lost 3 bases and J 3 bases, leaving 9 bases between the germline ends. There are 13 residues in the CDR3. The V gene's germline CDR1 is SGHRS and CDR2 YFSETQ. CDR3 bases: TGCGCCAGCAGCTCTGGACCAGAAGAGACCCAGTACTTC. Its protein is CASSSGPEETQYF.